The present T cell receptor (beta chain) was sequenced within a study of blood T cell repertoires in COVID-19. This clone was counted a single time. CDR3 size: 13 residues. With 2 bases removed from V and 8 bases from J, the gap between germline ends came to 12 bases. From germline, CDR1 is MNHEY and CDR2 SMNVEV (reference sequence). The protocol was immunoSEQ multiplex PCR, while the TCRdb copy is restricted to in-frame clones and leaves out a portion. Altogether under 400,000 clones are present, about nine tenths being singletons, with the ten largest covering 2.5% to 3%. The rearrangement uses TRBV27 and TRBJ1-1; D not certain. The clonotype originates from a woman in her 30s with COVID-19, enrolled during active disease. The sequencing sample was made of peripheral blood. The CDR3 DNA follows: TGTGCCAGCAGTTTAAGATACAGAGAAGAAGCTTTCTTT. Translation: CASSLRYREEAFF.